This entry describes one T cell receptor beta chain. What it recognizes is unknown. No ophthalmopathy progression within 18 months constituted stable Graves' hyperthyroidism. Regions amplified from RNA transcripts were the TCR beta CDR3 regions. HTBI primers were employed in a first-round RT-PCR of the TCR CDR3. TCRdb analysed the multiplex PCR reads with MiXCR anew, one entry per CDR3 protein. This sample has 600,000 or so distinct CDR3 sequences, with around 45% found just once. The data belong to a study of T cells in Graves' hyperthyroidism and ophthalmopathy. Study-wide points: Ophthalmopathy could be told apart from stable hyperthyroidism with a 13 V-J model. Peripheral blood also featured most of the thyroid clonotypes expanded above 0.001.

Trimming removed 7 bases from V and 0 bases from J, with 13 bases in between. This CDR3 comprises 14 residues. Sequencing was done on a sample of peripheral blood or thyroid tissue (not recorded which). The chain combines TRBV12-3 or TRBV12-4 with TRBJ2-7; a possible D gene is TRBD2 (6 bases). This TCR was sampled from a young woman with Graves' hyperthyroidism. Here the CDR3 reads CASKWGENSYEQYF. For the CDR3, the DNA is TGTGCCAGCAAATGGGGGGAGAACTCCTACGAGCAGTACTTC.